A single sample is the source of the 6 T cell receptor beta chains below, sequenced in a study of cytomegalovirus exposure and HLA in healthy donors. 13 Jbeta primers and 60 Vbeta primers were used for the PCR. Data came from immunoSEQ multiplex PCR; TCRdb stores just in-frame clones and leaves some out. Seen here are over 120,000 clones, roughly 71% observed once, and the top ten hold over 6%. Sequenced material: PBMCs. These receptors originate from a young man in good health and CMV-seronegative.

This sequence joins TRBV5-4 and TRBJ1-1; possibly TRBD1 for D (5 bases). V lost 4 bases and J 0 bases, leaving 10 bases between the germline ends. The CDR3 is 14 residues long. Per the germline V gene, CDR1 is SGHNT and CDR2 is YYREEE (reference sequence). This CDR3 reads CASSRDRVNTEAFF. DNA for the CDR3: TGTGCCAGCAGCCGTGACAGAGTGAACACTGAAGCTTTCTTT.

CDR3 sequence (DNA): TGTGCCACCAGCAGAGATCGGGGGGGGAATGAAAAACTGTTTTTT. Encoded protein: CATSRDRGGNEKLFF. The chain combines TRBV15 with TRBJ1-4, with D possibly being TRBD1 (5 bases). Germline V lookup: CDR1 LNHNV, CDR2 YYDKDF (reference sequence). The CDR3 has 15 amino acids. V was pared by 0 bases and J by 5 bases, with 10 bases between. Looking up the rest from reference TRBV15 and TRBJ1-4 gives the full variable domain: DAMVIQNPRYQVTQFGKPVTLSCSQTLNHNVMYWYQQKSSQAPKLLFHYYDKDFNNEADTPDNFQSRRPNTSFCFLDIRSPGLGDTAMYLCATSRDRGGNEKLFFGSGTQLSVL.

The V and J genes are TRBV4-1 and TRBJ2-2; D might be TRBD2 (6 bases). Germline loops: CDR1 MGHRA, CDR2 YSYEKL. Trimming left V 6 bases short and J 5 bases short, with 7 bases between. This CDR3 is 12 amino acids long. CDR3 DNA sequence: TGCGCCAGCAGGGGAGGAACCGGGGAGCTGTTTTTT. Protein product: CASRGGTGELFF.

This clone was found once. The CDR3, as DNA: TGTGCCAGCAGCTCTAAGAACACCGGGGAGCTGTTTTTT. It is translated as CASSSKNTGELFF. The chain is built from TRBV7-9 and TRBJ2-2, with D hard to call. This CDR3 has 13 amino acids. Per the germline V gene, CDR1 is SEHNR and CDR2 is FQNEAQ (reference sequence). Trimming shortened V by 4 bases and J by 1 base, and 4 bases separated the two germline ends.

The rearrangement joins TRBV2 to TRBJ1-2, with D tentatively TRBD1 (5 bases). Per germline, CDR1 SNHLY and CDR2 FYNNEI. This CDR3 comprises 14 residues. V gave up 3 bases and J gave up 0 bases, with 8 bases separating them. CDR3 nucleotides: TGTGCCAGCAGTGAGCAGGGTTCTAACTATGGCTACACCTTC. It is translated as CASSEQGSNYGYTF.

This chain connects TRBV19 to TRBJ2-3; 10 nucleotides align to TRBD2. The CDR3 sequence is 17 residues long. After removal of 2 bases from V and 3 bases from J, the junction contained 8 bases not matched to a gene. Per the germline V gene, CDR1 is LNHDA and CDR2 is SQIVND (reference sequence). CDR3 sequence: CASSILASGRGTDTQYF. CDR3 nucleotides: TGTGCCAGTAGTATACTGGCTAGCGGGAGAGGGACAGATACGCAGTATTTT.